The source of this T cell receptor beta chain is a study of T cell changes during pregnancy in multiple sclerosis. Assay: immunoSEQ multiplex PCR; the TCRdb copy retains only in-frame clones and omits some. Of tens of thousands of clones detected, roughly 94% appear once; the ten largest clones hold about 1.5%. V lost 3 bases, J lost 1 base, and 15 bases lay in between. This CDR3 has 15 amino acids. Germline loops: CDR1 GTSNPN, CDR2 SVGIG (reference sequence). The V gene is TRBV30, the J gene TRBJ1-1; D is ambiguous. The source material was peripheral blood, sampled after pregnancy. The source is a female donor with multiple sclerosis, enrolled in a pregnancy study. The CDR3 DNA reads TGTGCCTGGAGCCAACGACTGAAACCGAACACTGAAGCTTTCTTT. Translated: CAWSQRLKPNTEAFF.